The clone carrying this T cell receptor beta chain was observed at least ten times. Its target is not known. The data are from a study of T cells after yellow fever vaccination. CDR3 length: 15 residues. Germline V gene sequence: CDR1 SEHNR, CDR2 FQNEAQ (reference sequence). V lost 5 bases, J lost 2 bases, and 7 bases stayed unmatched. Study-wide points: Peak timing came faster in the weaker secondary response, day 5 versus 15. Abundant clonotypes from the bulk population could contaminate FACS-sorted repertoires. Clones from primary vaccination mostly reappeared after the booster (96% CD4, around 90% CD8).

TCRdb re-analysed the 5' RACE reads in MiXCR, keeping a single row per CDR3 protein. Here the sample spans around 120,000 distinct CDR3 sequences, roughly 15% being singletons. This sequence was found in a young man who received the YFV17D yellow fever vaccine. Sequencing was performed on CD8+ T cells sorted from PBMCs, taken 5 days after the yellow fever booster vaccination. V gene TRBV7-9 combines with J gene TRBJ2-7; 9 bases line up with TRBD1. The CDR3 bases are TGTGCCAGCAGCCTTACCGGGACAGGGCCCTACGAGCAGTACTTC. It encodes CASSLTGTGPYEQYF.